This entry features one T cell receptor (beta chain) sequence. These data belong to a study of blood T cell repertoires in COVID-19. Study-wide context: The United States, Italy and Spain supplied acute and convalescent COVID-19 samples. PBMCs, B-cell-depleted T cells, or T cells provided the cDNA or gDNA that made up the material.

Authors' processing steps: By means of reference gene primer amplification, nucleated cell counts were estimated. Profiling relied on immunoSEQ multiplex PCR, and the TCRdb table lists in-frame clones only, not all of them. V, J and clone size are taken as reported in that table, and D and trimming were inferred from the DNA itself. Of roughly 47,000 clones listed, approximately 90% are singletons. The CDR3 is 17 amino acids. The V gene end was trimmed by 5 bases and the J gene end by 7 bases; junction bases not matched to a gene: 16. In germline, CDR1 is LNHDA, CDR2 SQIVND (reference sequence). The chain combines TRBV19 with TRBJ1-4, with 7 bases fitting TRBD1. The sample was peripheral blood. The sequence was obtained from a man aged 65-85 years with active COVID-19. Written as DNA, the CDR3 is TGTGCCAGTAGTCCCGGGTTCAGGGGGAACTTAGCTGAAAAACTGTTTTTT. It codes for CASSPGFRGNLAEKLFF.